Here is one TCR beta chain with its context. Its specificity is unknown. CDR3 and TCR beta VDJ profiling relied on genomic DNA as the template. TCRdb redid the calling of the reads with MiXCR, one entry per CDR3 protein. The repertoire holds hundreds of thousands of distinct CDR3 sequences, under 40% seen once, with under 0.95% in the top ten. These data belong to a study of CD8+CD57+ T cells in acquired aplastic anemia. Only patients with CD8+CD57+ cell expansion on flow cytometry were chosen for sequencing. Every patient had severe acquired aplastic anemia. V lost 0 bases to trimming and J lost 7 bases; unmatched junction nucleotides: 5. CDR3 length: 16 amino acids. Looked up from germline, CDR1 is SEHNR and CDR2 is FQNEAQ (reference sequence). General study points: CD8+ Simpson's diversity did not differ significantly between patients and controls. Researchers report that about 29 CD8+ CDR3 sequences appeared in both patients and controls.

Sequencing was carried out using sorted CD4+, CD8+, or CD8+CD57+ T cells (not recorded which) from PBMCs. The TCR comes from a human donor with aplastic anemia. V is TRBV7-9 and J is TRBJ2-7; 14 bases fit TRBD2. Written as DNA, the CDR3 is TGTGCCAGCAGCTTAGCGACTAGCGGGAGGGCCCGGGAGCAGTACTTC. Protein product: CASSLATSGRAREQYF.